The next 14 T cell receptor beta chains were all read from a single sample in a study of shared clonotypes between healthy human individuals. Profiled with immunoSEQ multiplex PCR; TCRdb holds only in-frame clones, not every one. The sample holds fewer than 2.5 million clones; roughly 93% are singletons and the top ten take around 0.4%. Source material: naive CD4+ T cells from PBMCs. Subset noted: CD45RA+ positively selected. Receptor source: a man aged 18 to 29 in good health. Some clones in this sample may be carry-over from other donors' samples.

The chain couples TRBV7-9 to TRBJ2-3; 14 positions match TRBD2. V gave up 5 bases and J gave up 6 bases; unmatched junction bases: 7. The CDR3 spans 16 residues. Germline values: CDR1 SEHNR, CDR2 FQNEAQ (reference sequence). The DNA of the CDR3 is TGTGCCAGCAGCAAGGGACTAGCGGGAGTTTCGGATACGCAGTATTTT. The encoded protein is CASSKGLAGVSDTQYF.

V is TRBV18 and J is TRBJ2-7; D is unclear. Germline V gene data show CDR1 as KGHSH and CDR2 as LQKENI. V was clipped by 4 bases and J by 5 bases, with 15 bases between them. CDR3 length: 14 amino acids. The CDR3 nucleotides are TGTGCCAGCTCACTACTGCAATCCCTCCACGAGCAGTACTTC. The encoded protein is CASSLLQSLHEQYF. Variable domain in full (rest from reference TRBV18 and TRBJ2-7): NAGVMQNPRHLVRRRGQEARLRCSPMKGHSHVYWYRQLPEEGLKFMVYLQKENIIDESGMPKERFSAEFPKEGPSILRIQQVVRGDSAAYFCASSLLQSLHEQYFGPGTRLTVT.

This sequence joins TRBV7-8 and TRBJ2-3; D uncertain. Germline lookup yields CDR1 SGHVS and CDR2 FQNEAQ. This CDR3 region has 16 residues. V was cut by 0 bases and J by 0 bases, with 10 bases left in between. CDR3 DNA sequence: TGTGCCAGCAGCTTAGCAGTCGGAACAAGCACAGATACGCAGTATTTT. Translated, it gives CASSLAVGTSTDTQYF.

The V call is TRBV6-6, the J call TRBJ1-3; D remains ambiguous. CDR1 and CDR2 from the germline V gene are MNHNY and SVGAGI (reference sequence). The CDR3 totals 15 residues. V was shortened by 0 bases and J by 0 bases, with 6 bases between the two germline ends. CDR3 nucleotide sequence: TGTGCCAGCAGTTACTCCCCTAACTCTGGAAACACCATATATTTT. Its translation is CASSYSPNSGNTIYF.

The CDR3 region has the DNA TGTGCCAGTAGTATAGCACAGGGCGCTAACTATGGCTACACCTTC. Encoded protein: CASSIAQGANYGYTF. The chain couples TRBV19 to TRBJ1-2, with a weak D call TRBD1 (6 bases). This CDR3 has 15 amino acids. V lost 1 base to trimming and J lost 0 bases, with 9 bases between them. The germline V gene encodes CDR1 LNHDA and CDR2 SQIVND (reference sequence).

The chain is built from TRBV30 and TRBJ2-6; maybe TRBD1 (5 bases). The CDR3 covers 15 residues. Germline values: CDR1 GTSNPN, CDR2 SVGIG (reference sequence). Trimming took off 3 bases at V and 4 bases at J, with 13 bases between the two ends. The CDR3 protein is CAWSQQALGANVLTF. CDR3 coding DNA: TGTGCCTGGAGCCAACAGGCTTTGGGGGCCAACGTCCTGACTTTC. Supplemented by reference TRBV30 and TRBJ2-6, the full variable domain reads SQTIHQWPATLVQPVGSPLSLECTVEGTSNPNLYWYRQAAGRGLQLLFYSVGIGQISSEVPQNLSASRPQDRQFILSSKKLLLSDSGFYLCAWSQQALGANVLTFGAGSRLTVL.

This clone was detected only once. CDR3 in DNA: TGTGCCAGCTCCCCTTTTCGCAGGGAGGTCCAAGAGACCCAGTACTTC. Translating gives CASSPFRREVQETQYF. The chain links TRBV27 to TRBJ2-5; D is possibly TRBD2 (6 bases). Deletions cut 8 bases from V and 1 base from J, with 20 bases between. Per germline, CDR1 MNHEY and CDR2 SMNVEV (reference sequence). CDR3 length: 16 amino acids.

CDR3 nucleotides: TGTGCCAGCAGCTTTCCCGGGACAGTGAACACTGAAGCTTTCTTT. This gives the protein CASSFPGTVNTEAFF. The V gene is TRBV11-2, the J gene TRBJ1-1, with 7 bases lining up with TRBD1. This CDR3 has 15 amino acids. V was clipped by 3 bases and J by 0 bases; unmatched bases: 4. The V gene's germline CDR1 is SGHAT and CDR2 FQNNGV.

The chain couples TRBV14 to TRBJ2-1; 14 positions match TRBD2. Trimming removed 2 bases from V and 4 bases from J; junction bases left unmatched: 16. The CDR3 extends over 21 amino acids. CDR1 is SGHDN, CDR2 FVKESK, per germline. CDR3: CASSQLKRTSGRMIEYNEQFF. Here the CDR3 DNA reads TGTGCCAGCAGCCAACTAAAAAGGACTAGCGGGAGGATGATAGAGTACAATGAGCAGTTCTTC.

This chain connects TRBV30 to TRBJ1-3; D uncertain. The germline V and J ends were trimmed by 5 bases and 1 base, with 6 bases remaining between them. This CDR3 comprises 12 residues. The germline V gene has CDR1 GTSNPN and CDR2 SVGIG (reference sequence). The CDR3 DNA reads as TGTGCCTGGGGAACATCTGGAAACACCATATATTTT. It translates to CAWGTSGNTIYF.

This chain connects TRBV28 to TRBJ2-1, with 8 bases matching TRBD2. Germline V gives CDR1 MDHEN, CDR2 SYDVKM. J was trimmed by 1 base and V by 6 bases; bases with no gene match: 2. This CDR3 is built from 14 residues. CDR3 residues: CASRGLESYNEQFF. For the CDR3, the DNA is TGTGCCAGCAGGGGACTAGAATCCTACAATGAGCAGTTCTTC.

This chain uses TRBV6-6 with TRBJ1-2; 9 positions agree with TRBD1. The CDR3 has 15 residues. The ends lost 4 bases at V and 8 bases at J; junction bases unmatched: 11. The germline CDR1 and CDR2 sequences are MNHNY and SVGAGI (reference sequence). The CDR3 here is CASSFQQGAGKGYTF. The CDR3 coding sequence is TGTGCCAGCAGTTTTCAACAGGGGGCAGGCAAAGGCTACACCTTC.

V is TRBV5-1 and J is TRBJ1-6, with TRBD1 matching over 7 bases. The CDR3 runs 15 residues. Germline-derived CDR1 and CDR2 are SGHRS and YFSETQ. J gave up 7 bases and V 2 bases, and 6 bases lay outside the gene matches. This CDR3 reads CASSFLDRENSPLHF. The CDR3, as DNA: TGCGCCAGCAGCTTTCTTGACAGGGAAAATTCACCCCTCCACTTT.

This clone occurred a few times. V and J are TRBV2 and TRBJ1-5; D remains unclear. Germline lookup yields CDR1 SNHLY and CDR2 FYNNEI. CDR3 size: 15 residues. With 3 bases removed from V and 2 bases from J, the gap between germline ends came to 11 bases. CDR3 nucleotides: TGTGCCAGCAGTGAGTCGGGGTTGGGCAATCAGCCCCAGCATTTT. It translates to CASSESGLGNQPQHF.